This T cell receptor beta chain was sequenced in a study of control samples from healthy donors and cancer patients. Remarks on this clone: Other DNA sequences of this sample code for an identical CDR3.

The V gene end was trimmed by 0 bases and the J gene end by 2 bases; junction bases not matched to a gene: 1. CDR1 MNHNS and CDR2 SASEGT come from the germline V gene. The CDR3 has 15 residues. Only in-frame clones appear in the TCRdb table, and some are missing; sequencing was by immunoSEQ multiplex PCR. There are 75,000 to 90,000 clones in the sample; under 90% occur only once, and approximately 2.1% lies in the top ten. The TCR originated in a woman in her 40s in good health. This sequence joins TRBV6-1 and TRBJ2-7, with 10 nucleotides matching TRBD1. The sequenced sample consisted of blood. The CDR3 loop reads CASSEAGTGAYEQYF. The CDR3 DNA follows: TGTGCCAGCAGTGAAGCAGGGACAGGGGCCTACGAGCAGTACTTC.